This TCR beta chain was identified in a study of shared clonotypes between healthy human individuals. Study-wide results and limits: Among a few donors, about 5% of naive CD4 clonotypes were found in common.

Investigators divided CD4+ cells into CD45RA+ naive and CD45RA-negative memory subsets. This clone was observed a few times. Antigen: not known. At deep level, the assay was performed. Splitting of each subset's genomic DNA was done evenly across several immunoSEQ plates. Data came from immunoSEQ multiplex PCR; TCRdb stores just in-frame clones and leaves some out. The data show a few hundred thousand clones, just over 65% seen once. CDR1 and CDR2 (germline): SGHDT, YYEEEE. The ends were cut back, 4 bases at V and 0 bases at J, with 14 bases in the middle. CDR3 length: 17 residues. Source material: memory CD4+ T cells sorted from blood. The subset was: CD45RA-negative fraction. This rearrangement joins TRBV5-6 to TRBJ2-6; D is uncertain. This clonotype originated in a young man in good health. In nucleotides, the CDR3 is TGTGCCAGCAGCCCCGAAGGCGGTCCCTCTGGGGCCAACGTCCTGACTTTC. It specifies CASSPEGGPSGANVLTF.